Below are 16 T cell receptor beta chains sequenced from a single sample in a study of blood T cell repertoires in COVID-19. TCRdb keeps only in-frame clones here, not all; method: immunoSEQ multiplex PCR. In the table there are about 280,000 clones, over 75% of which are singletons. The specimen was peripheral blood. These receptors were collected from a human donor in a cohort sampled during active COVID-19.

This chain uses TRBV24-1 with TRBJ2-1; TRBD2 matches at 11 bases. The CDR3 length is 16 residues. J gave up 5 bases and V 3 bases, and 5 bases lay outside the gene matches. CDR1 and CDR2 from the germline V gene are KGHDR and SFDVKD. Here the CDR3 reads CATSDTLSGRDNEQFF. The CDR3 DNA follows: TGTGCCACCAGTGATACGCTTAGCGGGAGGGACAATGAGCAGTTCTTC.

This chain uses TRBV3-1 (or the pseudogene TRBV3-2) with TRBJ2-3; tentatively, D is TRBD1 (5 bases). The CDR3 spans 13 residues. Trimming stripped 5 bases from V and 5 bases from J, with 11 bases between. Germline V gene lookup returns CDR1 LGHDT and CDR2 YNNKEL (reference sequence). CDR3 protein: CASSRAGLDTQYF. The CDR3 DNA reads TGTGCCAGCAGCAGAGCAGGGCTAGATACGCAGTATTTT.

A few counts support this clone. The J gene is TRBJ2-3, the V gene TRBV6-2 or TRBV6-3, with D possibly TRBD2 on 6 matching bases. Looked up from germline, CDR1 is MNHEY and CDR2 is SVGEGT. Between the trimmed V and J ends, which lost 0 bases and 0 bases, there was a span of 13 bases. CDR3 length: 17 amino acids. The chain's CDR3 is CASSYSVLGTSTDTQYF. The DNA for the CDR3 is TGTGCCAGCAGTTACTCCGTTCTGGGGACTAGCACAGATACGCAGTATTTT.

This chain joins TRBV27 and TRBJ2-5; the D is unclear. The V end lost 3 bases, the J end lost 1 base, and 9 bases lay between the germline ends. The germline gives CDR1 MNHEY, CDR2 SMNVEV (reference sequence). The CDR3 has 14 amino acids. As DNA, the CDR3 is TGTGCCAGCAGTTTCTCCCCTGTCCAAGAGACCCAGTACTTC. Protein sequence: CASSFSPVQETQYF.

Comment on this clone: The germline gene is not matched at one end of the junction; a read error may be the cause. The chain recombines TRBV5-1 with TRBJ2-5; TRBD2 matches 8 bases. CDR1 and CDR2 from the germline V gene are SGHRS and YFSETQ. The CDR3 loop spans 14 amino acids. CDR3 nucleotide sequence: TGCGCCAGCGGCGCGGGACATCACGGGACTAGTGGGGACTTC. It is translated as CASGAGHHGTSGDF.

The rearrangement uses TRBV19 and TRBJ1-5; 7 bases agree with TRBD1. J gave up 7 bases and V 3 bases, and 9 bases lay outside the gene matches. Per the germline V gene, CDR1 is LNHDA and CDR2 is SQIVND (reference sequence). This CDR3 comprises 15 residues. The CDR3 DNA reads TGTGCCAGTAGTATGGTGGCAGGGGGGCGGCAGCCCCAGCATTTT. Its translation is CASSMVAGGRQPQHF.

This sequence joins TRBV3-1 (or the pseudogene TRBV3-2) and TRBJ2-7; 9 nucleotides agree with TRBD2. The trim removed 4 bases at V and 0 bases at J, leaving 4 bases unmatched. The CDR3 is 15 residues long. Germline lookup yields CDR1 LGHDT and CDR2 YNNKEL (reference sequence). In DNA, the CDR3 is TGTGCCAGCAGCCCTAGCGGGGCAAGCTCCTACGAGCAGTACTTC. Translating it yields CASSPSGASSYEQYF.

The rearrangement links TRBV4-3 to TRBJ2-7; no clear D gene. From germline, CDR1 is LGHNA and CDR2 YSLEER. Trimming took off 0 bases at V and 2 bases at J, with 11 bases between the two ends. The CDR3 length is 15 residues. The CDR3 region is CASSQDPGTPYEQYF. CDR3 nucleotides: TGCGCCAGCAGCCAAGATCCAGGAACACCCTACGAGCAGTACTTC.

This chain uses TRBV3-1 (or the pseudogene TRBV3-2) with TRBJ1-2, with TRBD1 matching 7 bases. V trimming: 2 bases; J trimming: 6 bases; junction bases outside the gene matches: 6. CDR3 size: 14 residues. Germline V gives CDR1 LGHDT, CDR2 YNNKEL (reference sequence). CDR3 sequence (DNA): TGTGCCAGCAGCCAACAGGGACAGCCCAATGGCTACACCTTC. Translation gives CASSQQGQPNGYTF.

The chain uses TRBV15 and TRBJ2-5, with 8 nucleotides matching TRBD1. Germline values: CDR1 LNHNV, CDR2 YYDKDF (reference sequence). V lost 4 bases and J lost 4; bases outside the gene matches: 5. The CDR3 is 14 residues long. CDR3 sequence: CATSTRTGSETQYF. The CDR3 coding sequence is TGTGCCACCAGCACCCGGACAGGGTCAGAGACCCAGTACTTC.

The CDR3: CASRTVGSQSEKLFF. For the CDR3, the DNA is TGTGCCAGCAGGACTGTGGGCAGCCAAAGTGAAAAACTGTTTTTT. This sequence joins TRBV19 and TRBJ1-4; D gene ambiguous. Per germline, CDR1 LNHDA and CDR2 SQIVND (reference sequence). The CDR3 length is 15 residues. V was pared by 9 bases and J by 7 bases, with 21 bases between.

The chain recombines TRBV24-1 with TRBJ2-5; 10 positions match TRBD1. Germline values: CDR1 KGHDR, CDR2 SFDVKD. The CDR3 is 16 residues long. V gave up 1 base and J gave up 3 bases; unmatched junction bases: 4. CDR3 in amino acids: CATSDFGTGVKETQYF. The CDR3 DNA reads TGTGCCACCAGTGATTTTGGGACAGGGGTGAAAGAGACCCAGTACTTC.

V is TRBV6-1 and J is TRBJ1-5; 8 nucleotides align to TRBD1. Germline V gene lookup returns CDR1 MNHNS and CDR2 SASEGT. The V and J ends lost 5 bases and 0 bases, in that order; junction bases with no gene match: 9. This CDR3 is 17 amino acids long. This CDR3 is CASSKGQGKNSNQPQHF. In DNA form, the CDR3 reads TGTGCCAGCAGTAAAGGACAGGGAAAAAATAGCAATCAGCCCCAGCATTTT.

The chain carries TRBV10-1 and TRBJ2-1, with 11 nucleotides matching TRBD2. CDR1 and CDR2 (germline): WNHNN, SYGVQD (reference sequence). V trimming: 3 bases; J trimming: 9 bases; junction bases outside the gene matches: 4. The CDR3 sequence is 14 residues long. DNA of the CDR3: TGCGCCAGCAGTGAACTAGCGGGAGTAGGTGAGCAGTTCTTC. It codes for CASSELAGVGEQFF.

The chain is built from TRBV6-5 and TRBJ2-1; TRBD2 aligns across 11 bases. The germline gives CDR1 MNHEY, CDR2 SVGAGI. The CDR3 loop spans 14 amino acids. Trimming removed 7 bases from V and 7 bases from J; junction bases left unmatched: 6. This chain's CDR3 is CASTLSGRANEQFF. The CDR3 nucleotides read TGTGCCAGCACCCTTAGCGGGAGGGCGAATGAGCAGTTCTTC.

The chain recombines TRBV21-1 with TRBJ1-2; the table's D call, TRBD1, was not checked against the DNA. TRBV21-1 is a listed pseudogene. This CDR3 comprises 15 residues. CDR3 nucleotides: TGTGCCAGCAGCACCGAAAGGGGGCGCTGGTATGGCTACACCTTC. Residues: CASSTERGRWYGYTF.